This TCR beta chain was retrieved from a study of T cells in localized non-small cell lung cancer. The V gene's germline CDR1 is SGHNT and CDR2 YENEEA. V was shortened by 2 bases and J by 0 bases, with 11 bases between the two germline ends. CDR3 length equals 16 residues. This clone has ten or more counts. As yet, its antigen is unknown. Findings and caveats of the study: Appearance in adjacent lung was seen for a median around 61 of the top 100 tumor clones.

Assay used: immunoSEQ multiplex PCR; TCRdb lists only in-frame clones, some missing. The profile shows a few thousand clones, roughly 22% of them singletons. The sequence was obtained from a male donor aged 60 or older with stage II lung adenocarcinoma. The V call is TRBV11-3, the J call TRBJ1-3, with D perhaps TRBD1 (6 bases). This sample comprised lung tumor tissue, obtained before any cancer treatment. CDR3 bases: TGTGCCAGCAGCTTAAAGGGGGTCAGCTCTGGAAACACCATATATTTT. It is translated as CASSLKGVSSGNTIYF. The complete variable domain, with remaining parts taken from reference TRBV11-3 and TRBJ1-3, reads EAGVVQSPRYKIIEKKQPVAFWCNPISGHNTLYWYLQNLGQGPELLIRYENEEAVDDSQLPKDRFSAERLKGVDSTLKIQPAELGDSAVYLCASSLKGVSSGNTIYFGEGSWLTVV.